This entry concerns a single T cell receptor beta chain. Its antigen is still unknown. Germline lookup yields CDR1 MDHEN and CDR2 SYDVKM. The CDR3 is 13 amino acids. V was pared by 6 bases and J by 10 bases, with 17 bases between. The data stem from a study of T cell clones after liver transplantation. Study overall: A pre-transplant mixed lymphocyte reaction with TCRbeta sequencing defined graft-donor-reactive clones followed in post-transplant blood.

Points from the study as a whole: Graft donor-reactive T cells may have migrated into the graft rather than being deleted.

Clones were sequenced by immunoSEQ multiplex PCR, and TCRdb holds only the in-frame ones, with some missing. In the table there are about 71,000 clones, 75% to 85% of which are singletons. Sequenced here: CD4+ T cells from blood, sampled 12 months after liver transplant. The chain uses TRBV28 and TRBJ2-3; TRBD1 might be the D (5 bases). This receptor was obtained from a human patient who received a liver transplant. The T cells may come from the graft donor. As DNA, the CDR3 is TGTGCCAGCAGCCAGGGATCGGAGAGAGCGCAGTATTTT. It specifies CASSQGSERAQYF.